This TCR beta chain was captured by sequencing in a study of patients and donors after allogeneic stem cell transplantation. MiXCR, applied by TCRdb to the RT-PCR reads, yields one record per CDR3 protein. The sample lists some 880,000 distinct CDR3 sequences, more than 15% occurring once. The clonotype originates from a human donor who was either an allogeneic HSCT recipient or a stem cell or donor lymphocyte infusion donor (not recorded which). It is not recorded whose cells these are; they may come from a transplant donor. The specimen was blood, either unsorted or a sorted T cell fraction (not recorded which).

This CDR3 is CASSDKAGRTEYEISYEQYF. CDR3 DNA sequence: TGTGCCAGCAGTGACAAAGCCGGGCGGACGGAATATGAGATCTCCTACGAGCAGTACTTC. J is TRBJ2-7 and V is TRBV2; no reliable D call. The CDR3 is 20 amino acids. Germline V gene data show CDR1 as SNHLY and CDR2 as FYNNEI. V was trimmed by 3 bases and J by 0 bases, leaving 27 bases between them.